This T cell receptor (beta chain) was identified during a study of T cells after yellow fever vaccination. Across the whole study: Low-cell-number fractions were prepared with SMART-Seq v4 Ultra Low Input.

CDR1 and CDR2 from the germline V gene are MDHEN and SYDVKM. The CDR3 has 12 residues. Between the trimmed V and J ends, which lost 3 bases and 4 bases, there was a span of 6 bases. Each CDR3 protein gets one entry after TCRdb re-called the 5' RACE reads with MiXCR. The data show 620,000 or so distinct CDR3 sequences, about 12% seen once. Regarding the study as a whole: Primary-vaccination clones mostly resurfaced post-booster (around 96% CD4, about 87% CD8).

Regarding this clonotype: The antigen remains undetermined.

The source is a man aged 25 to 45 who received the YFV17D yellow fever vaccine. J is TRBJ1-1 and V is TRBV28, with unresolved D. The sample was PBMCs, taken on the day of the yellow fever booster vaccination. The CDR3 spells CASSFRATEAFF. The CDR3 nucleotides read TGTGCCAGCAGTTTTCGGGCCACTGAAGCTTTCTTT.